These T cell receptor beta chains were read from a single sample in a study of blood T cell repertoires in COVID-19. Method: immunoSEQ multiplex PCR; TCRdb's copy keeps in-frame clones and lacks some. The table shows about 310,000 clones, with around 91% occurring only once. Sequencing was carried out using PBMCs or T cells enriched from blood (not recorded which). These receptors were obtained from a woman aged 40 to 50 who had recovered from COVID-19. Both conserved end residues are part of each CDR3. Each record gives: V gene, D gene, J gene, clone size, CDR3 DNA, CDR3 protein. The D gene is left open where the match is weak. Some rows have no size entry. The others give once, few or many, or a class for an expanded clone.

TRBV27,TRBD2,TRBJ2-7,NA,TGTGCCAGCACCACCTGGACTAGCGGGGGAAACGAGCAGTACTTC,CASTTWTSGGNEQYF
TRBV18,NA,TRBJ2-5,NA,TGTGCCAGCTCACTGGTTGAGCTAGAGACCCAGTACTTC,CASSLVELETQYF
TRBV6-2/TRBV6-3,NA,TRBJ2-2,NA,TGTGCCAGCAGCCCCGGGGGTAATGCGAACACCGGGGAGCTGTTTTTT,CASSPGGNANTGELFF
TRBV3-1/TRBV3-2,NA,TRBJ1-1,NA,TGTGCCAGCAGCCAAGGGGCGAACACTGAAGCTTTCTTT,CASSQGANTEAFF
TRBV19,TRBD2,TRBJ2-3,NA,TGTGCCAGTAGTGGCCTAGCGGGGGACCCCATTAGGACAGATACGCAGTATTTT,CASSGLAGDPIRTDTQYF
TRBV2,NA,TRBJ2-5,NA,TGTGCCAGCAGTGAGAACAGGGGGGGGGAGACCCAGTACTTC,CASSENRGGETQYF
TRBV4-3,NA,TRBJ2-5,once,TGCGCCAGCAGCCAAGGAAGCGGGTCCTATGAGACCCAGTACTTC,CASSQGSGSYETQYF
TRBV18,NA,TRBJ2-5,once,TGTGCCAGCTCCCCCACTGGACAGCAAGAGACCCAGTACTTC,CASSPTGQQETQYF
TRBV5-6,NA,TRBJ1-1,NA,TGTGCCAGCAGCTTGCGACAGGCGGCCACTGAAGCTTTCTTT,CASSLRQAATEAFF
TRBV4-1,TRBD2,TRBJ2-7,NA,TGCGCCAGCAGCCAAGATAGGCGACTAGCTAACGAGCAGTACTTC,CASSQDRRLANEQYF
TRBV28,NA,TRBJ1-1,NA,TGTGCCAGCAGTTCCCCCACAGTAGAAGCTTTCTTT,CASSSPTVEAFF
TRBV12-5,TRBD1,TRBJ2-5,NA,TGTGCTAGTGGTTTGGGCCAGGGGGAAGAGACCCAGTACTTC,CASGLGQGEETQYF
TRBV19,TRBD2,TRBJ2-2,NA,TGTGCCAGTAGTCACAGGCGGGAGGGAACCGGGGAGCTGTTTTTT,CASSHRREGTGELFF
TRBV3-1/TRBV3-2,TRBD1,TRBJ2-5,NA,TGTGCCAGCAGCCAGGTGACAGGGTCAGAGACCCAGTACTTC,CASSQVTGSETQYF
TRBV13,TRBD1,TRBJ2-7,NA,TGTGCCAGCAGCTCGAAACGACAGGGCCGAAACGAGCAGTACTTC,CASSSKRQGRNEQYF
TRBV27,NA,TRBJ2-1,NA,TGTGCCAGCAGTGACTATAGCTCCTACAATGAGCAGTTCTTC,CASSDYSSYNEQFF
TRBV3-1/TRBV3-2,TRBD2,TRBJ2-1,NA,TGTGCCAGCAGCTTTTCTGGTAGCGGGGGGGATTCGGGCAATGAGCAGTTCTTC,CASSFSGSGGDSGNEQFF
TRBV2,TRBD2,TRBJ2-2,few,TGTGCCAGCAGAGAGACTAGCGGGAGCCCCGGGGAGCTGTTTTTT,CASRETSGSPGELFF
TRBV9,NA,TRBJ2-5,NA,TGTGCCAGCAGCCCAGAGGGTCTGACCTTCGAGACCCAGTACTTC,CASSPEGLTFETQYF
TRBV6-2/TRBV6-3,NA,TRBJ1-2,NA,TGTGCCAGCAGTTACACATCCAACTATGGCTACACCTTC,CASSYTSNYGYTF
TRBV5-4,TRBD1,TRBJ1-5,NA,TGTGCCAGCAGCGTTGGGCCGGGACAGAGAAATCCCCAGCATTTT,CASSVGPGQRNPQHF
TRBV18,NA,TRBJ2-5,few,TGTGCCAGCTCACCCCAAGGGGGTCTCCAAGAGACCCAGTACTTC,CASSPQGGLQETQYF
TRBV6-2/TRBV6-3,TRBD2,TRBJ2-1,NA,TGTGCCAGCAGTTACCCGGGGGGCAATGAGCAGTTCTTC,CASSYPGGNEQFF
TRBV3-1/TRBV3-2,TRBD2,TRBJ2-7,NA,TGTGCCAGCAAGAGGGCGGGGGACTACGAGCAGTACTTC,CASKRAGDYEQYF
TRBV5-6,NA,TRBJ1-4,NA,TGTGCCAGCAGCGTCACAAGTTCAACTAATGAAAAACTGTTTTTT,CASSVTSSTNEKLFF
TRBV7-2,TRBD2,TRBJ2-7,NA,TGTGCCAGCAGCTCCCCCCCTAGCGGGGGACCCTACGAGCAGTACTTC,CASSSPPSGGPYEQYF
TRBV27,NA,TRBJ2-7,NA,TGTGCCAGCAGTCTCACCGCCACAGGGTGGAACGAGCAGTACTTC,CASSLTATGWNEQYF
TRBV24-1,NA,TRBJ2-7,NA,TGTGCCACAGCGACAGGGGAGGGCGAGCAGTACTTC,CATATGEGEQYF
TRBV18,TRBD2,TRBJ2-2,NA,TGTGCCAGCTCAAGGACTAGCGGGGGTCCTGGGGAGCTGTTTTTT,CASSRTSGGPGELFF
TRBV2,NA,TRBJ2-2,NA,TGTGCCAGCAGTGGGAGAAGAACCGGGGAGCTGTTTTTT,CASSGRRTGELFF
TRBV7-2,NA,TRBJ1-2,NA,TGTGCCAGCCGCCAGGGGGGCTACACCTTC,CASRQGGYTF
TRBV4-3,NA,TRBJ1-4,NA,TGCGCCAGCAGCCAAAGACTTAATGAAAAACTGTTTTTT,CASSQRLNEKLFF
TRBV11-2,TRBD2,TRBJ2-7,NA,TGTGCCAGCAGCTTAGGGTTAGCGGGTCTCATCACCTACGAGCAGTACTTC,CASSLGLAGLITYEQYF
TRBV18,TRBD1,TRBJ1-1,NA,TGTGCCAGCTCACAACTCGGACAGGGGTGGACTGAAGCTTTCTTT,CASSQLGQGWTEAFF
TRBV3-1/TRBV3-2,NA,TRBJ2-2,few,TGTGCCAGCAGCCACGGATGGGGTGGCAGGGCCCCGAACACCGGGGAGCTGTTTTTT,CASSHGWGGRAPNTGELFF
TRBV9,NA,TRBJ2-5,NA,TGTGCCAGCAGCCCCCAACCCTCGGGAACAGGGTCGGAGACCCAGTACTTC,CASSPQPSGTGSETQYF
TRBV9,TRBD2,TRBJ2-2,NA,TGTGCCAGCAGCGGACGACTAGCGGCACCCCGGGAGCTGTTTTTT,CASSGRLAAPRELFF
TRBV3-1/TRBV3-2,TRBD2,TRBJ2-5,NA,TGTGCCAGCAGCCAAGACCAATCGGGGGGCCAGTACTTC,CASSQDQSGGQYF
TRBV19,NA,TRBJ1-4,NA,TGTGCCAGTAGTACTTCCGGGGTCAATGAAAAACTGTTTTTT,CASSTSGVNEKLFF
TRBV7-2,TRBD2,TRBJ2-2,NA,TGTGCCAGCAGTCCCATGGGAGGGGTGGCCGGGGAGCTGTTTTTT,CASSPMGGVAGELFF
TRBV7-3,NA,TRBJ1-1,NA,TGTGCCAGCAGCTTTAGTCCCTTGGACACTGAAGCTTTCTTT,CASSFSPLDTEAFF